This T cell receptor beta chain is from a study of T-cell reconstitution after alpha-beta-depleted transplantation in children. The study's findings and limits: Several hundred rapidly expanded clones from non-depleted graft cells reportedly supplied alpha-beta T cells about two months post-transplant. The high TCRbeta diversity at day 60 in some patients came from surviving recipient T cells and thymic progenitors. Newly produced T cells mostly provided counts and TCRbeta diversity after one year, as hyperexpanded clones declined.

This clonotype was counted a few times. Its antigen is currently unknown. With 2 bases clipped from V and 3 bases from J, the junction kept 6 bases outside the gene matches. Germline values: CDR1 KGHSH, CDR2 LQKENI. The CDR3 sequence is 15 residues long. Preparation of the TCRbeta library was carried out with unique molecular identifiers. TCRdb passed the PCR reads through MiXCR, listing each CDR3 protein once. Of 250,000 or so distinct CDR3 sequences in the sample, roughly 25% were seen once. Specimen: PBMCs, mostly from graft donor cells, collected 360 days after TCRalphabeta/CD19-depleted stem cell transplant. This sequence was found in a female patient aged 2 to 10 who had a stem cell transplant for congenital amegakaryocytic thrombocytopenia, so the T cells may come from the graft donor. This chain connects TRBV18 to TRBJ2-7, with 8 bases fitting TRBD2. The CDR3 sequence is CASSPTTSGVYEQYF. The CDR3 DNA follows: TGTGCCAGCTCACCAACAACTAGCGGAGTCTACGAGCAGTACTTC. Based on the CDR3 plus reference TRBV18 and TRBJ2-7, the full variable domain is NAGVMQNPRHLVRRRGQEARLRCSPMKGHSHVYWYRQLPEEGLKFMVYLQKENIIDESGMPKERFSAEFPKEGPSILRIQQVVRGDSAAYFCASSPTTSGVYEQYFGPGTRLTVT.